The clone carrying this T cell receptor beta chain was detected only a few times. Both iRepertoire HTBI primers and Arm-PCR of CDR3 regions were used to build the TCR beta libraries. TCRdb processed the multiplex PCR reads anew with MiXCR; each CDR3 protein has one entry. The sample carries 550,000 or so distinct CDR3 sequences, more than 10% recorded once. The sample comes from a study of regulatory T cells in long-lasting Graves disease. The trim removed 1 base at V and 3 bases at J, leaving 15 bases unmatched. This CDR3 is built from 20 residues. Germline V lookup: CDR1 DFQATT, CDR2 SNEGSKA (reference sequence). Specified time point: newly diagnosed GD, antithyroid drugs for less than 3 months. With RNA extracted from PBMCs as input, the TCR library was made. Each of the patients was recruited from an endocrinology department situated in Xi'an, China. The sample was also linked to a second study, of T cells in Graves' hyperthyroidism and ophthalmopathy. That paper states: Patients counted as stable if ophthalmopathy did not develop within 18 months. The HTBI primer set drove a first-round RT-PCR of the TCR CDR3.

The material sequenced was peripheral blood mononuclear cells (PBMCs), taken at new diagnosis, from a patient treated with antithyroid drugs. The TCR comes from a woman between 25 and 40 years old with Graves disease. The V gene is TRBV20-1, the J gene TRBJ2-7, with TRBD2 matching 16 bases. CDR3 sequence reads: CSARARGTSGRAWFSYEQYF. In nucleotides, the CDR3 is TGCAGTGCTAGAGCACGGGGGACTAGCGGGAGGGCCTGGTTTAGCTACGAGCAGTACTTC.